Listed below are T cell receptor beta chains from one sample, sequenced in a study of Graves' ophthalmopathy and Graves' hyperthyroidism. TCRdb re-called the multiplex PCR reads through MiXCR, storing one row per CDR3 protein. The table shows around 1,200,000 distinct CDR3 sequences, with 35% to 45% occurring only once. Sequences were obtained from peripheral blood or thyroid tissue (not recorded which). The receptor set was obtained from an adult man with Graves' hyperthyroidism. Both conserved end residues are part of each CDR3. Fields, in order: clone size, J gene, D gene, CDR3 length, V gene, CDR3 DNA, CDR3 protein. The D gene is left open where the match is weak. Rows give clone size only sometimes, using once, few, many, or a class for an expanded clone.

clone size: few; J gene: TRBJ1-1; D gene: .; CDR3 length: 13; V gene: TRBV12-3/TRBV12-4; CDR3 DNA: TGTGCCAGCAGTATAGCAGGGTTCACTGAAGCTTTCTTT; CDR3 protein: CASSIAGFTEAFF
clone size: .; J gene: TRBJ2-7; D gene: .; CDR3 length: 13; V gene: TRBV20-1; CDR3 DNA: TGCGGCGGTAGGTCTAGCCTGACCTACGAGCAGTACTTC; CDR3 protein: CGGRSSLTYEQYF
clone size: .; J gene: TRBJ2-5; D gene: .; CDR3 length: 12; V gene: TRBV2; CDR3 DNA: TGTGCCAGCAGTGGGGCTCGTCAGCCCCAGTACTTC; CDR3 protein: CASSGARQPQYF
clone size: .; J gene: TRBJ1-4; D gene: .; CDR3 length: 16; V gene: TRBV30; CDR3 DNA: TGTGCCTGGAGCCTAAACTTTGGGCAGGGAGGTGAAAAACTGTTTTTT; CDR3 protein: CAWSLNFGQGGEKLFF
clone size: many; J gene: TRBJ2-5; D gene: .; CDR3 length: 16; V gene: TRBV7-2; CDR3 DNA: TGTGCCAGCAGCTTTGGGGTGGTTGGGACCGTGAAGACCCAGTACTTC; CDR3 protein: CASSFGVVGTVKTQYF
clone size: .; J gene: TRBJ2-2; D gene: TRBD1; CDR3 length: 14; V gene: TRBV6-5; CDR3 DNA: TGTGCCAGCGGGACAGGGATGCACACCGGGGAGCTGTTTTTT; CDR3 protein: CASGTGMHTGELFF
clone size: many; J gene: TRBJ2-7; D gene: TRBD2; CDR3 length: 15; V gene: TRBV29-1; CDR3 DNA: TGCAGCGTTGGGGGCGGGGAGGGCACCCCCTACGAGCAGTACTTC; CDR3 protein: CSVGGGEGTPYEQYF
clone size: many; J gene: TRBJ2-5; D gene: TRBD1; CDR3 length: 15; V gene: TRBV7-3; CDR3 DNA: TGTGCCAGCAGCCTCCTAGGGGGCAGTCAAGAGACCCAGTACTTC; CDR3 protein: CASSLLGGSQETQYF
clone size: many; J gene: TRBJ1-1; D gene: TRBD1; CDR3 length: 16; V gene: TRBV25-1; CDR3 DNA: TGTGCCAGCAGTGAATCGGTGGGGCAGGGGGCTACTGAAGCTTTCTTT; CDR3 protein: CASSESVGQGATEAFF
clone size: many; J gene: TRBJ2-7; D gene: .; CDR3 length: 13; V gene: TRBV5-1; CDR3 DNA: TGCGCCAGCAGCCTTGGTGGGACGGGTGAGCAGTACTTC; CDR3 protein: CASSLGGTGEQYF
clone size: .; J gene: TRBJ2-7; D gene: TRBD2; CDR3 length: 16; V gene: TRBV9; CDR3 DNA: TGTGCCAGCAGCGCCGGACTAGCGGGAGGGCTCAACGAGCAGTACTTC; CDR3 protein: CASSAGLAGGLNEQYF
clone size: .; J gene: TRBJ1-6; D gene: .; CDR3 length: 15; V gene: TRBV29-1; CDR3 DNA: TGCAGCGCCTTGATTACAGGGACGGATAATTCACCCCTCCACTTT; CDR3 protein: CSALITGTDNSPLHF
clone size: .; J gene: TRBJ1-6; D gene: TRBD1; CDR3 length: 16; V gene: TRBV6-5; CDR3 DNA: TGTGCCAGCAGCCCAGAACCGGGACAGGGGAATTCACCCCTCCACTTT; CDR3 protein: CASSPEPGQGNSPLHF
clone size: .; J gene: TRBJ1-5; D gene: .; CDR3 length: 11; V gene: TRBV7-9; CDR3 DNA: TGTGCCAGCAGCCAGGACGGGGCCCAGCATTTT; CDR3 protein: CASSQDGAQHF
clone size: few; J gene: TRBJ2-7; D gene: .; CDR3 length: 14; V gene: TRBV6-6; CDR3 DNA: TGTGCCAGCAGTAACCAGGGGGGCTCCTACGAGCAGTACTTC; CDR3 protein: CASSNQGGSYEQYF
clone size: few; J gene: TRBJ1-1; D gene: .; CDR3 length: 14; V gene: TRBV6-6; CDR3 DNA: TGTGCCAGCAGGAAAGACAGGCTGAACACTGAAGCTTTCTTT; CDR3 protein: CASRKDRLNTEAFF
clone size: many; J gene: TRBJ1-6; D gene: TRBD1; CDR3 length: 15; V gene: TRBV6-6; CDR3 DNA: TGTGCCAGCCAGGGGGCGGGAGGAGATAATTCACCCCTCCACTTT; CDR3 protein: CASQGAGGDNSPLHF
clone size: many; J gene: TRBJ2-7; D gene: TRBD1; CDR3 length: 16; V gene: TRBV7-2; CDR3 DNA: TGTGCCAGCAGCTTATTTAGGACAGGGGGCATCTACGAGCAGTACTTC; CDR3 protein: CASSLFRTGGIYEQYF
clone size: many; J gene: TRBJ2-5; D gene: TRBD2; CDR3 length: 13; V gene: TRBV12-3/TRBV12-4; CDR3 DNA: TGTGCCAGCAGTGGACTAGGGCAAGAGACCCAGTACTTC; CDR3 protein: CASSGLGQETQYF
clone size: .; J gene: TRBJ2-2; D gene: .; CDR3 length: 16; V gene: TRBV6-2/TRBV6-3; CDR3 DNA: TGTGCCAGCAGTTACCCCGCTGGACGACCGACCGGGGAGCTGTTTTTT; CDR3 protein: CASSYPAGRPTGELFF
clone size: .; J gene: TRBJ1-6; D gene: TRBD1; CDR3 length: 15; V gene: TRBV6-2/TRBV6-3; CDR3 DNA: TGTGCCAGCAGTTACACCAGGGGGAACAATTCACCCCTCCACTTT; CDR3 protein: CASSYTRGNNSPLHF
clone size: few; J gene: TRBJ1-2; D gene: TRBD1; CDR3 length: 16; V gene: TRBV5-4; CDR3 DNA: TGTGCCAGCAGCTTGGCAATAACAGGGGGGAACTATGGCTACACCTTC; CDR3 protein: CASSLAITGGNYGYTF
clone size: .; J gene: TRBJ1-6; D gene: .; CDR3 length: 13; V gene: TRBV20-1; CDR3 DNA: TGCAGTGCTAGGACCCAGGGTAATTCACCCCTCCACTTT; CDR3 protein: CSARTQGNSPLHF
clone size: few; J gene: TRBJ2-7; D gene: .; CDR3 length: 13; V gene: TRBV6-1; CDR3 DNA: TGTGCCAGCAGTAGGGTCGTGGGTTACGAGCAGTACTTC; CDR3 protein: CASSRVVGYEQYF
clone size: .; J gene: TRBJ1-4; D gene: .; CDR3 length: 15; V gene: TRBV25-1; CDR3 DNA: TGTGCCAGCAGTAAGCAGGGACCGATACATGAAAAACTGTTTTTT; CDR3 protein: CASSKQGPIHEKLFF
clone size: few; J gene: TRBJ1-2; D gene: .; CDR3 length: 13; V gene: TRBV28; CDR3 DNA: TGTGCCAGCAGCAGGACACATAACTATGGCTACACCTTC; CDR3 protein: CASSRTHNYGYTF
clone size: .; J gene: TRBJ2-5; D gene: .; CDR3 length: 14; V gene: TRBV19; CDR3 DNA: TGTGCCAGTAGTATTCGGCCGGCAGGAGAGACCCAGTACTTC; CDR3 protein: CASSIRPAGETQYF
clone size: few; J gene: TRBJ2-5; D gene: TRBD1; CDR3 length: 15; V gene: TRBV5-1; CDR3 DNA: TGCGCCAGCAGCTCCGACAGGGGGATTAAAGAGACCCAGTACTTC; CDR3 protein: CASSSDRGIKETQYF